A single sample is the source of the 6 T cell receptor beta chains below, sequenced in a study of blood T cell repertoires in COVID-19. This table comes from immunoSEQ multiplex PCR, and its TCRdb copy is limited to in-frame clones, with some not included. This sample has more than 250,000 clones, with 70% to 90% found just once. Sequencing was done on a sample of PBMCs or T cells enriched from blood (not recorded which). All receptors derive from a woman in her thirties or forties who had recovered from COVID-19.

On this clone itself: The sample holds other DNA sequences that translate to the same CDR3. The V gene is TRBV7-2, the J gene TRBJ2-3; D might be TRBD2 (6 bases). Germline V gene lookup returns CDR1 SGHTA and CDR2 FQGNSA. V gave up 1 base and J gave up 0 bases, with 8 bases separating them. The CDR3 totals 15 residues. The CDR3 reads CASSLVRESTDTQYF. The CDR3 DNA sequence: TGTGCCAGCAGCTTAGTGCGGGAAAGCACAGATACGCAGTATTTT.

V and J are TRBV25-1 and TRBJ2-7, with 14 bases lining up with TRBD2. Unmatched junction bases numbered 8, after V lost 5 bases and J lost 5 bases. Germline CDR1 reads MGHDK; CDR2 reads SYGVNS. CDR3 length equals 16 residues. The chain's CDR3 is CASSPRLAGGYNEQYF. In nucleotides, the CDR3 is TGTGCCAGCAGTCCTCGACTAGCGGGAGGGTATAACGAGCAGTACTTC.

The chain carries TRBV6-5 and TRBJ1-1; D might be TRBD1 (6 bases). V shed 2 bases and J shed 4 bases, with 11 bases lying between them. The CDR3 covers 14 residues. CDR1 and CDR2 from the germline V gene are MNHEY and SVGAGI. The CDR3 reads CASSYLNRVTEAFF. For the CDR3, the DNA is TGTGCCAGCAGTTACCTCAACAGGGTCACTGAAGCTTTCTTT.

The chain employs TRBV4-2 and TRBJ1-6; D is unclear. V was shortened by 1 base and J by 6 bases, with 13 bases between the two germline ends. Germline loops: CDR1 LGHNA, CDR2 YNFKEQ. The CDR3 contains 16 residues. DNA of the CDR3: TGTGCCAGCAGCCAAGCGTGGGAGCCCGCTAATTCACCCCTCCACTTT. This codes for CASSQAWEPANSPLHF.

CDR3 sequence (DNA): TGTGCCAGCAGTCCCTCGGGCAGGGGAACCACAGATACGCAGTATTTT. Translating it yields CASSPSGRGTTDTQYF. The chain links TRBV28 to TRBJ2-3, with D tentatively TRBD1 (6 bases). Trimming took 5 bases from V and 2 from J, leaving 17 bases between them. Germline CDR1 reads MDHEN; CDR2 reads SYDVKM. The CDR3 has 16 amino acids.

The chain carries TRBV30 and TRBJ1-6; no clear D. The CDR3 has 13 residues. Germline loops: CDR1 GTSNPN, CDR2 SVGIG (reference sequence). Trimming took 4 bases from V and 8 from J, leaving 12 bases between them. The CDR3 is CAWTEQQYSPLHF. CDR3 nucleotide sequence: TGTGCCTGGACGGAACAGCAATATTCACCCCTCCACTTT.